The 26 T cell receptor beta chains presented below share a single source sample, sequenced in a study of blood T cell repertoires in COVID-19. TCRdb's table, derived via immunoSEQ multiplex PCR, lists solely in-frame clones and lacks some. The sample yields about 59,000 clones, 79% seen once. Sequencing was carried out using peripheral blood. All receptors derive from a man in his 60s with acute or convalescent COVID-19.

The rearrangement joins TRBV12-3 or TRBV12-4 to TRBJ1-5, with D possibly being TRBD1 (5 bases). Trimming pared 3 bases from V and 8 bases from J, leaving 11 bases between. The CDR3 spans 13 residues. The CDR3 nucleotides read TGTGCCAGCAGTTTCGGGGGGTTCGAGCCCCAGCATTTT. Translated, it gives CASSFGGFEPQHF.

This clone came up a few times. This chain joins TRBV9 and TRBJ1-2; 9 bases align to TRBD1. The CDR3 totals 19 residues. Germline CDR1 reads SGDLS; CDR2 reads YYNGEE. V was clipped by 1 base and J by 4 bases; unmatched bases: 17. CDR3 region: CASSVRGTGSGGSFYGYTF. The CDR3 DNA follows: TGTGCCAGCAGCGTACGAGGGACAGGGAGCGGGGGAAGCTTCTATGGCTACACCTTC.

V and J are TRBV7-9 and TRBJ2-1, with TRBD2 identical over 9 bases. This CDR3 comprises 18 residues. V trimming: 1 base; J trimming: 5 bases; junction bases outside the gene matches: 12. The germline gives CDR1 SEHNR, CDR2 FQNEAQ (reference sequence). CDR3 DNA sequence: TGTGCCAGCAGCTTAGTTCCGCTCGGGAAGCGGGGGGACAATGAGCAGTTCTTC. It yields the protein CASSLVPLGKRGDNEQFF.

V usage is TRBV30 and J usage is TRBJ2-3, with a weak D call TRBD2 (6 bases). The germline V gene has CDR1 GTSNPN and CDR2 SVGIG (reference sequence). The CDR3 sequence is 13 residues long. Trimming removed 3 bases at V and 8 bases at J, with 15 bases between. The CDR3 region has the DNA TGTGCCTGGAGGCCCAGCCTTAGCGGTACGCAGTATTTT. Translating it yields CAWRPSLSGTQYF.

This clone was picked up one time. The chain links TRBV5-1 to TRBJ2-5, with D perhaps matching TRBD2 (5 bases). This CDR3 is 17 amino acids long. V was cut by 0 bases and J by 1 base, with 16 bases left in between. The germline V gene encodes CDR1 SGHRS and CDR2 YFSETQ. The CDR3 is CASSLGAGLLLQETQYF. For the CDR3, the DNA is TGCGCCAGCAGCTTGGGGGCGGGCTTGCTCCTCCAAGAGACCCAGTACTTC.

The chain couples TRBV28 to TRBJ1-6; 9 bases align to TRBD1. This CDR3 region has 15 residues. The trim removed 4 bases at V and 6 bases at J, leaving 4 bases unmatched. Looked up from germline, CDR1 is MDHEN and CDR2 is SYDVKM. The CDR3, as DNA: TGTGCCAGCAGTTCACAGGGGGCGATTAATTCACCCCTCCACTTT. It codes for CASSSQGAINSPLHF.

The chain recombines TRBV9 with TRBJ1-3; D not resolved. This CDR3 has 13 residues. CDR1 SGDLS and CDR2 YYNGEE come from the germline V gene. With 3 bases removed from V and 6 bases from J, the gap between germline ends came to 10 bases. For the CDR3, the DNA is TGTGCCAGCAGCGCGGCAGGCTTAAACACCATATATTTT. The encoded protein is CASSAAGLNTIYF. The entire variable domain, with the rest obtained from reference TRBV9 and TRBJ1-3, is as follows: DSGVTQTPKHLITATGQRVTLRCSPRSGDLSVYWYQQSLDQGLQFLIQYYNGEERAKGNILERFSAQQFPDLHSELNLSSLELGDSALYFCASSAAGLNTIYFGEGSWLTVV.

This clone was seen once. This chain links TRBV7-2 with TRBJ2-7; 9 nucleotides align to TRBD2. Trimming cost V 2 bases and J 3 bases; bases outside gene matches: 5. The CDR3 covers 15 residues. Germline V gene sequence: CDR1 SGHTA, CDR2 FQGNSA. CDR3 residues: CASSLTGTSSYEQYF. CDR3 DNA sequence: TGTGCCAGCAGCTTAACCGGGACTAGCAGCTACGAGCAGTACTTC. The whole variable domain, filled in from reference TRBV7-2 and TRBJ2-7, reads GAGVSQSPSNKVTEKGKDVELRCDPISGHTALYWYRQSLGQGLEFLIYFQGNSAPDKSGLPSDRFSAERTGGSVSTLTIQRTQQEDSAVYLCASSLTGTSSYEQYFGPGTRLTVT.

The table lists this clone with a count of one. The chain recombines TRBV7-9 with TRBJ1-2; 8 bases fit TRBD1. The CDR3 is 15 amino acids. Germline lookup yields CDR1 SEHNR and CDR2 FQNEAQ (reference sequence). V gave up 5 bases and J gave up 8 bases; unmatched junction bases: 13. The CDR3 protein is CASSHSTGRGLGYTF. In nucleotides, the CDR3 is TGTGCCAGCAGCCACAGTACGGGCAGGGGGCTCGGCTACACCTTC.

The sample holds a few counts of this clone. The chain employs TRBV6-5 and TRBJ1-1; the D gene is possibly TRBD1 (5 bases). The CDR3 sequence is 13 residues long. V dropped 4 bases and J dropped 5 bases, with 11 bases sitting between them. Germline CDR1 is MNHEY and CDR2 is SVGAGI. The CDR3 nucleotides read TGTGCCAGCAGTTCTCCAGGGTTGACTGAAGCTTTCTTT. Residues: CASSSPGLTEAFF.

The chain couples TRBV6-5 to TRBJ2-3, with D tentatively TRBD1 (6 bases). The CDR3 totals 14 residues. V was shortened by 10 bases and J by 2 bases, with 16 bases between the two germline ends. Per the germline V gene, CDR1 is MNHEY and CDR2 is SVGAGI. Here the CDR3 DNA reads TGTGCCAACACGGTAACGGGACACACAGATACGCAGTATTTT. Translation: CANTVTGHTDTQYF.

The J gene is TRBJ1-1, the V gene TRBV4-3; no clear D. V gave up 1 base and J gave up 0 bases, with 9 bases separating them. In germline, CDR1 is LGHNA, CDR2 YSLEER. There are 15 residues in the CDR3. CDR3 loop: CASSQVMALNTEAFF. The CDR3 DNA sequence: TGCGCCAGCAGCCAAGTTATGGCCCTGAACACTGAAGCTTTCTTT.

This chain joins TRBV3-1 (or the pseudogene TRBV3-2) and TRBJ1-6; the D gene is possibly TRBD1 (6 bases). Germline CDR1 reads LGHDT; CDR2 reads YNNKEL (reference sequence). The ends were cut back, 5 bases at V and 7 bases at J, with 9 bases in the middle. The CDR3 has 13 residues. CDR3 DNA sequence: TGTGCCAGCAGCACGACAGGAAATTCACCCCTCCACTTT. This sequence encodes CASSTTGNSPLHF.

The chain has TRBV5-1 and TRBJ1-6; D not resolved. CDR3 length equals 14 residues. Trimming shortened V by 7 bases and J by 7 bases, and 15 bases separated the two germline ends. Germline lookup yields CDR1 SGHRS and CDR2 YFSETQ. CDR3 DNA: TGCGCCAGCGGACCCGGGGTGGTCAATTCACCCCTCCACTTT. Translating gives CASGPGVVNSPLHF.

This clone was counted a few times. CDR3: CASTPWRASNEKLFF. In nucleotides, the CDR3 is TGTGCCAGCACCCCCTGGAGGGCGTCTAATGAAAAACTGTTTTTT. The chain carries TRBV28 and TRBJ1-4; D gene unclear. Germline V CDR1 and CDR2: MDHEN, SYDVKM. Trimming shortened V by 7 bases and J by 3 bases, and 15 bases separated the two germline ends. The CDR3 is 15 residues long.

The chain uses TRBV7-9 and TRBJ1-3; D possibly corresponds to TRBD1 (6 bases). The CDR3 is made up of 14 amino acids. Germline V gene data show CDR1 as SEHNR and CDR2 as FQNEAQ (reference sequence). Trimming removed 6 bases from V and 0 bases from J, with 9 bases in between. The CDR3 sequence is CASRTGSSGNTIYF. The DNA for the CDR3 is TGTGCCAGCAGAACAGGGAGCTCTGGAAACACCATATATTTT. Supplemented by reference TRBV7-9 and TRBJ1-3, the full variable domain reads DTGVSQNPRHKITKRGQNVTFRCDPISEHNRLYWYRQTLGQGPEFLTYFQNEAQLEKSRLLSDRFSAERPKGSFSTLEIQRTEQGDSAMYLCASRTGSSGNTIYFGEGSWLTVV.

The rearrangement joins TRBV28 to TRBJ2-1; TRBD2 is a possible D gene (6 bases). Germline V lookup: CDR1 MDHEN, CDR2 SYDVKM. There are 12 residues in the CDR3. The ends were cut back, 11 bases at V and 7 bases at J, with 15 bases in the middle. CDR3 residues: CASGRGRNEQFF. The CDR3 nucleotides read TGTGCCTCCGGGAGAGGACGGAATGAGCAGTTCTTC.

This sequence joins TRBV5-1 and TRBJ2-1; 9 nucleotides agree with TRBD2. V lost 0 bases to trimming and J lost 9 bases; unmatched junction nucleotides: 4. This CDR3 spans 14 amino acids. The V gene's germline CDR1 is SGHRS and CDR2 YFSETQ. CDR3 sequence (DNA): TGCGCCAGCAGCTTGGGGACTAGCGTAACTGAGCAGTTCTTC. It yields the protein CASSLGTSVTEQFF.

This clone was counted between two and nine times. V gene TRBV10-3 combines with J gene TRBJ1-2; no definite D call. Germline V gene data show CDR1 as ENHRY and CDR2 as SYGVKD. The CDR3 is 13 amino acids. V lost 9 bases and J 6 bases, leaving 17 bases between the germline ends. The CDR3, as DNA: TGTGCCATTAGACTTGAGGAAAGAGATGGCTACACCTTC. Residues: CAIRLEERDGYTF.

The chain is built from TRBV28 and TRBJ1-6; D gene unclear. V shed 3 bases and J shed 0 bases, with 9 bases lying between them. The CDR3 contains 16 residues. Germline V CDR1 and CDR2: MDHEN, SYDVKM. The CDR3 bases are TGTGCCAGCAGTTTGCCCCCGAGCTCCTATAATTCACCCCTCCACTTT. Amino acid sequence: CASSLPPSSYNSPLHF.

This clone was seen a few times. This chain connects TRBV3-1 (or the pseudogene TRBV3-2) to TRBJ1-3; 11 nucleotides align to TRBD1. Per germline, CDR1 LGHDT and CDR2 YNNKEL (reference sequence). CDR3 length: 16 residues. Unmatched junction bases numbered 5, after V lost 0 bases and J lost 7 bases. CDR3 bases: TGTGCCAGCAGCCAAGATAGGGGACAGGGGGTTAACACCATATATTTT. Its protein is CASSQDRGQGVNTIYF.

This clone showed up just a few times. The CDR3 nucleotides are TGTGCCAGCAGCTTCGGAGCTAGCGGGAGCCCCTACGAGCAGTACTTC. Protein: CASSFGASGSPYEQYF. The chain employs TRBV7-6 and TRBJ2-7, with 10 nucleotides matching TRBD2. The CDR3 loop spans 16 amino acids. The V and J ends lost 3 bases and 2 bases, in that order; junction bases with no gene match: 7. Germline V lookup: CDR1 SGHVS, CDR2 FNYEAQ.

There are a few counts of this clone. The gene calls are TRBV5-4 and TRBJ2-7; 13 bases agree with TRBD2. This CDR3 region has 16 residues. CDR1 and CDR2 from the germline V gene are SGHNT and YYREEE (reference sequence). J lost 3 bases, V lost 0 bases, and 3 bases had no gene match. CDR3 nucleotide sequence: TGTGCCAGCAGCTTGGGGGGACTAGCGGGAAACTACGAGCAGTACTTC. This translates into CASSLGGLAGNYEQYF.

This chain uses TRBV4-1 with TRBJ2-3, with D perhaps TRBD2 (5 bases). The germline CDR1 and CDR2 sequences are MGHRA and YSYEKL. V was cut by 8 bases and J by 0 bases, with 18 bases left in between. The CDR3 has 16 residues. CDR3 loop: CASLPVPSRSTDTQYF. CDR3 in DNA: TGCGCCAGCCTACCTGTTCCTAGCCGAAGCACAGATACGCAGTATTTT.

The J gene is TRBJ1-5, the V gene TRBV10-3; 7 nucleotides agree with TRBD1. Germline-derived CDR1 and CDR2 are ENHRY and SYGVKD. V lost 2 bases, J lost 6 bases, and 4 bases stayed unmatched. The CDR3 runs to 14 residues. The CDR3 bases are TGTGCCATCAGTGAGGACAGGGAAGGTCAGCCCCAGCATTTT. It encodes CAISEDREGQPQHF.

V gene TRBV4-3 combines with J gene TRBJ2-2; TRBD1 matches at 9 bases. This CDR3 comprises 15 residues. Germline V gene data show CDR1 as LGHNA and CDR2 as YSLEER. With 4 bases clipped from V and 5 bases from J, the junction kept 5 bases outside the gene matches. The CDR3 nucleotides read TGCGCCAGCAGCCGGACAGGGGCGGGAACCGGGGAGCTGTTTTTT. Encoded protein: CASSRTGAGTGELFF.